This T cell receptor beta chain was retrieved from a study of breast tumors, draining lymph nodes, adjacent tissues. The study's findings and limits: Data fit most tumor T cells coming from lymph node, expanding in tumor. Tumors had less TCR diversity than lymph nodes, more than nontumor tissue. The lymph node origin of tumor T cells was framed as consistent with a hypothesis, not demonstrated. Tumor and nontumor repertoires were significantly more similar in luminal-like than in basal-like breast cancer.

Axillary draining lymph nodes of breast cancer patients supplied the node samples. Using its own MiXCR run on the multiplex PCR reads, TCRdb lists one record per CDR3 protein. The repertoire holds approximately 130,000 distinct CDR3 sequences, 20% to 25% seen once, with about 2% in the top ten. This clonotype was detected many times. What it binds is not known. From germline, CDR1 is WSHSY and CDR2 SAAADI. V was pared by 4 bases and J by 3 bases, with 10 bases between. The CDR3 runs 13 residues. Sequencing was done on a sample of axillary lymph node tissue. This rearrangement joins TRBV10-2 to TRBJ2-7; no reliable D call. This receptor was obtained from a female donor with breast cancer. Some clones in this sample may be carry-over from other donors' samples. CDR3 region: CASSGGVYYEQYF. CDR3 in DNA: TGCGCCAGCAGTGGTGGAGTCTACTACGAGCAGTACTTC.